This is a list of T cell receptor beta chains from one sample in a study of pediatric ulcerative colitis. The table came from immunoSEQ multiplex PCR; TCRdb's copy has only in-frame clones and leaves some out. The sample lists 37,000 or so clones; approximately 82% were seen once. The sample consisted of blood. Source of these receptors: a girl aged 10-17 years with moderate ulcerative colitis. The CDR3 runs from the conserved cysteine through the conserved F or W. Each record gives: J gene, D gene, V gene, clone size, CDR3 length, CDR3 DNA, CDR3 protein. D genes are given only for firm matches. Where a row states a size, it is once, few, many or the class of an expanded clone; other rows omit it.

TRBJ1-5,NA,TRBV4-1,NA,12,TGCGCCAGCAGCCAAGTCGGGCAGCCCCAGCATTTT,CASSQVGQPQHF
TRBJ2-2,NA,TRBV28,NA,16,TGTGCCAGCAGTCCAGGCTGGACTACAAACACCGGGGAGCTGTTTTTT,CASSPGWTTNTGELFF
TRBJ1-1,NA,TRBV2,NA,14,TGTGCCAGCAGTGAGGGACGGAGGAACACTGAAGCTTTCTTT,CASSEGRRNTEAFF
TRBJ1-1,NA,TRBV30,NA,12,TGTGCCTGGAGCCGGCAGGGCGCTGAAGCTTTCTTT,CAWSRQGAEAFF
TRBJ1-1,NA,TRBV6-5,NA,14,TGTGCCAGCAGTTATCTCCAGGGGAACACTGAAGCTTTCTTT,CASSYLQGNTEAFF
TRBJ2-5,NA,TRBV10-1,NA,12,TGCGCCAGCAATCCAGGGCAAGAGACCCAGTACTTC,CASNPGQETQYF
TRBJ1-1,NA,TRBV5-3,NA,15,TGTGCCAGAAGCTTGATCCCGAGCCTGAACACTGAAGCTTTCTTT,CARSLIPSLNTEAFF
TRBJ1-5,TRBD1,TRBV7-2,NA,17,TGTGCCAGCAGCCGGGGACAGGGGATGGGCAGCAATCAGCCCCAGCATTTT,CASSRGQGMGSNQPQHF
TRBJ2-1,NA,TRBV6-1,NA,17,TGTGCCAGCAGTCAAGCCCCGGTGGAGCGTGGACCCAATGAGCAGTTCTTC,CASSQAPVERGPNEQFF
TRBJ2-3,TRBD2,TRBV5-1,NA,16,TGCGCCAGCAGCTGGCTGACTAGCGGGGGCCCAGATACGCAGTATTTT,CASSWLTSGGPDTQYF
TRBJ1-4,NA,TRBV7-8,NA,17,TGTGCCAGCAGCCCCTCTGTGGTCCTCACTGGGAATGAAAAACTGTTTTTT,CASSPSVVLTGNEKLFF
TRBJ1-2,TRBD1,TRBV6-5,NA,14,TGTGCCAGCAGCCCGGGACAGGCCGCCTATGGCTACACCTTC,CASSPGQAAYGYTF
TRBJ2-5,NA,TRBV14,few,17,TGTGCCAGCAGCCAAAGGTCCGTAATCCATGGGCAAGAGACCCAGTACTTC,CASSQRSVIHGQETQYF
TRBJ2-3,NA,TRBV5-1,NA,15,TGCGCCAGCAGCTTGCGAGACGCCACCCCAGATACGCAGTATTTT,CASSLRDATPDTQYF
TRBJ2-7,TRBD1,TRBV7-9,once,19,TGTGCCAGCAGCTCCGATTACGGGACAGGGACTCCAAGCTCCTACGAGCAGTACTTC,CASSSDYGTGTPSSYEQYF
TRBJ2-7,NA,TRBV7-2,NA,17,TGTGCCAGCAGCTCCCGACCATCTAGCTTGCCCGTTTACGAGCAGTACTTC,CASSSRPSSLPVYEQYF
TRBJ1-1,NA,TRBV25-1,NA,14,TGTGCCAGCAGTGAAGGGGGGGATGGCACTGAAGCTTTCTTT,CASSEGGDGTEAFF
TRBJ2-5,TRBD1,TRBV9,NA,14,TGTGCCAGCAGCGTGGGACAGGTGGGCGAGACCCAGTACTTC,CASSVGQVGETQYF
TRBJ2-1,TRBD2,TRBV10-3,NA,15,TGTGCCATCACCAGACTAGCGGGAGGGTACAATGAGCAGTTCTTC,CAITRLAGGYNEQFF
TRBJ2-7,TRBD2,TRBV6-1,NA,15,TGTGCCAGCAGTGAACGGTGGCGGGGGGCTGACGAGCAGTACTTC,CASSERWRGADEQYF
TRBJ1-1,TRBD1,TRBV6-1,NA,13,TGTGCCAGCAGTGGAACAGGGGACACTGAAGCTTTCTTT,CASSGTGDTEAFF
TRBJ1-4,NA,TRBV29-1,NA,12,TGCAGCGTGGGGACTACGAATGAAAAACTGTTTTTT,CSVGTTNEKLFF
TRBJ2-5,NA,TRBV30,NA,14,TGTGCCTGGAGTGTACGAAGGGCGGGGGAGACCCAGTACTTC,CAWSVRRAGETQYF
TRBJ1-2,NA,TRBV7-2,once,12,TGTGCCAGCAGCCCAGGGTACTATGGCTACACCTTC,CASSPGYYGYTF
TRBJ1-5,TRBD1,TRBV4-2,NA,15,TGTGCCAGCAGCCCGACTACTGACAGGGATCAGCCCCAGCATTTT,CASSPTTDRDQPQHF
TRBJ2-5,NA,TRBV30,few,12,TGTGCCTGGATGGGATACCTGCAAACCCAGTACTTC,CAWMGYLQTQYF
TRBJ2-1,NA,TRBV30,NA,11,TGTGCCTGGAGCGGAGGGAATGAGCAGTTCTTC,CAWSGGNEQFF
TRBJ1-5,NA,TRBV4-3,NA,15,TGCGCCAGCAGCCAAGGACGGGGCCTGAATCAGCCCCAGCATTTT,CASSQGRGLNQPQHF
TRBJ2-7,NA,TRBV19,NA,14,TGTGCCAGTAGTATAGGGGCTAGCGACTACGAGCAGTACTTC,CASSIGASDYEQYF
TRBJ1-2,NA,TRBV4-1,few,17,TGCGCCAGCAGCCAAGTGGACTTCATTGGGGTAAACTATGGCTACACCTTC,CASSQVDFIGVNYGYTF
TRBJ2-1,TRBD1,TRBV6-5,NA,15,TGTGCCAGCAGTTACAGGGGGCCGCTATACAATGAGCAGTTCTTC,CASSYRGPLYNEQFF
TRBJ1-6,NA,TRBV27,medium-sized,15,TGTGCCAGCAGCTCCTCCGGACTGCATAATTCACCCCTCCACTTT,CASSSSGLHNSPLHF
TRBJ2-3,NA,TRBV20-1,NA,11,TGCAGTGCTAGAGAGGTTGACTCGCAGTATTTT,CSAREVDSQYF
TRBJ1-3,NA,TRBV5-5,NA,19,TGTGCCAGCAGCTTGTCGTGGAAAACCACAGGGAATTACGGAAACACCATATATTTT,CASSLSWKTTGNYGNTIYF
TRBJ1-2,NA,TRBV5-6,NA,14,TGTGCCAGCAGCCTGGGACATTTTAACTATGGCTACACCTTC,CASSLGHFNYGYTF
TRBJ1-2,NA,TRBV28,NA,13,TGTGCCAGCAGTTTTCCCGATCGGGGTGGCTACACCTTC,CASSFPDRGGYTF
TRBJ1-2,NA,TRBV29-1,NA,12,TGCAGCGTTGGATGGGGGTCGGAGGGCTACACCTTC,CSVGWGSEGYTF
TRBJ1-2,TRBD1,TRBV27,NA,15,TGTGCCAGCAGAGACGGACAGGGGGCTCTGGATGGCTACACCTTC,CASRDGQGALDGYTF